This T cell receptor (beta chain) originates from a study of radiotherapy plus CTLA-4 blockade in lung cancer. Germline CDR1 and CDR2: MNHNS and SASEGT. The CDR3 contains 11 residues. The ends lost 11 bases at V and 5 bases at J; junction bases unmatched: 2. This clone has more than one count but fewer than ten. The assay was immunoSEQ multiplex PCR, and TCRdb's table has in-frame clones only and misses some. The data show about 77,000 clones, with less than 85% seen just once and 9.5% to 10% held by the top ten. The genes are TRBV6-1 and TRBJ1-2; 10 bases map to TRBD1. Source: peripheral blood, taken from a patient treated with radiotherapy plus ipilimumab. The sequence was obtained from a human donor with non-small cell lung cancer whose response to radiotherapy plus ipilimumab could not be evaluated. The CDR3 nucleotides read TGTGCCGGGACAGGGGCTTATGGCTACACCTTC. Translating it yields CAGTGAYGYTF.